This T cell receptor beta chain was obtained from a study of shared clonotypes between healthy human individuals. For the study at large: Ranging from 18 to 49 in age, donors were two women and three men. CD4 naive and memory got three plates each, CD8 naive two, CD8 memory one.

Whole-study results and caveats: Larger estimated richness was generally recorded for naive subsets relative to memory subsets.

Regarding this clone: Antigen: not known.

TCRdb's copy holds only in-frame clones and misses some; the assay was immunoSEQ multiplex PCR. The table records about 2.4 million clones, 80% to 95% of them present only once. The source material was naive CD4+ T cells from PBMCs. Described subset: CD45RA+ positively selected. This sequence originates from a man between 18 and 35 years old in good health. Some clones in this sample may be carry-over from other donors' samples.

This CDR3 reads CASSLTAGTSGTQYF. The CDR3 nucleotides are TGTGCCAGCAGTTTAACGGCCGGGACTAGCGGTACCCAGTACTTC. The genes are TRBV27 and TRBJ2-5; 11 bases map to TRBD2. V shed 2 bases and J 8 bases; nucleotides not matched to a gene: 7. Germline CDR1 MNHEY, CDR2 SMNVEV (reference sequence). The CDR3 runs 15 residues.